Listed below are T cell receptor beta chains from one sample, sequenced in a study of shared T cell receptors in the human thymus. Assay: immunoSEQ multiplex PCR; the TCRdb copy retains only in-frame clones and omits some. The data hold around 730,000 clones, with 80% to 90% observed a single time. This sample was shared with a second study, whose subject was human thymus T cells.

Sequenced material: thymocytes. The receptors stem from a girl less than two years old with a congenital heart defect. Each CDR3 is given with its conserved first and last residue. The D gene is left open where the match is weak. Only some rows state a clone size, as once, few, many or a class for expanded clones.

j_call clone_size v_call d_call cdr3_nt cdr3_aa
TRBJ2-1 NA TRBV7-7 NA TGTGCCAGCAGCTTAGTCAGATCCTACAATGAGCAGTTCTTC CASSLVRSYNEQFF
TRBJ1-1 NA TRBV7-6 NA TGTGCCAGCAGCTCGAAGGGGGGGACGGTAGCTTTCTTT CASSSKGGTVAFF
TRBJ1-6 NA TRBV28 NA TGTGCCAGCAGTTTAGTGACAGGAGCCCTGGGGCATTCACCCCTCCACTTT CASSLVTGALGHSPLHF
TRBJ2-1 NA TRBV6-5 TRBD2 TGTGCCAGCAGCCACAGCGGGGGGCCCTCGGATGAGCAGTTCTTC CASSHSGGPSDEQFF
TRBJ1-2 once TRBV25-1 NA TGTGCCAGCAGTGCATCCGGGTATGGCTACACCTTC CASSASGYGYTF
TRBJ1-5 NA TRBV5-6 NA TGTGCCAGCAGCTTGGGGCAGACTAATAGCAATCAGCCCCAGCATTTT CASSLGQTNSNQPQHF
TRBJ1-3 NA TRBV7-9 TRBD1 TGTGCCAGCAGCTTAGGGGACAGGGGAAGTGGAAACACCATATATTTT CASSLGDRGSGNTIYF
TRBJ2-3 NA TRBV6-1 NA TGTGCCAGCAGTGAAAGTTGGGGCAGGGCGACAGATACGCAGTATTTT CASSESWGRATDTQYF
TRBJ1-1 NA TRBV13 TRBD1 TGTGCCAGCAGCTTACCGGGACAGGGGTTTTGGGACACTGAAGCTTTCTTT CASSLPGQGFWDTEAFF
TRBJ2-2 NA TRBV30 TRBD2 TGTGCCTGGAGTGGGCCGAGCGGGGTCCCGGGCGGGGAGCTGTTTTTT CAWSGPSGVPGGELFF
TRBJ1-1 once TRBV5-1 NA TGCGCCAGCAGCTTGAGGGGGTCGGTTAACACTGAAGCTTTCTTT CASSLRGSVNTEAFF
TRBJ2-1 NA TRBV14 TRBD2 TGTGCCAGCAGCCAAGACTCTCGCGGGGGGAGAATCAATGAGCAGTTCTTC CASSQDSRGGRINEQFF
TRBJ1-2 NA TRBV18 NA TGTGCCAGCTCACCAAACAGAAACTATGGCTACACCTTC CASSPNRNYGYTF
TRBJ1-1 NA TRBV5-1 NA TGCGCCAGCAGAGCGGGGCGGACCGAAGCTTTCTTT CASRAGRTEAFF
TRBJ2-7 NA TRBV19 NA TGTGCCAGTAGTGCTGGGACAACGCCTCATGGGGTCTACGAGCAGTACTTC CASSAGTTPHGVYEQYF
TRBJ1-1 NA TRBV7-6 NA TGTGCCAGCAGCTTAATCGGGGGACTCTTAATCGAACCGGGACGCGCAAACACTGAAGCTTTCTTT CASSLIGGLLIEPGRANTEAFF
TRBJ2-7 NA TRBV5-1 TRBD1 TGCGCCAGTTCCGGCGGCTCAGGGACAGGGGCTTTGTACGAGCAGTACTTC CASSGGSGTGALYEQYF
TRBJ1-1 NA TRBV6-5 NA TGTGCCAGCAGTTACTCGCGAGGGAACACTGAAGCTTTCTTT CASSYSRGNTEAFF
TRBJ2-7 NA TRBV4-1 TRBD1 TGCGCCAGCAGCCATCCCTCCCGGACAGGACCGTACGAGCAGTACTTC CASSHPSRTGPYEQYF
TRBJ2-5 NA TRBV7-6 TRBD2 TGTGCCAGCAGCTTCCATAGCGGGGGGGCCACAGAGACCCAGTACTTC CASSFHSGGATETQYF
TRBJ2-7 NA TRBV5-1 TRBD1 TGCGCCAGCAGCTTGGGGTTGGTCGGACAGGGCTGCGAGCAGTACTTC CASSLGLVGQGCEQYF
TRBJ2-7 NA TRBV4-1 NA TGCGCCAGCAGCCAAGGGCCAGGGCTATCCTACGAGCAGTACTTC CASSQGPGLSYEQYF
TRBJ1-2 NA TRBV7-2 NA TGTGCCAGCAGCTTAGTGGACAGCCCCTCCACCTTC CASSLVDSPSTF
TRBJ2-2 NA TRBV5-5 NA TGTGCCAGCAGCTTGGCCGGGGAACCGAACACCGGGGAGCTGTTTTTT CASSLAGEPNTGELFF
TRBJ1-2 NA TRBV5-1 TRBD1 TGCGCCAGCAGCCGTCCCGGGACAGGTTTTCCCCGACTCTATGGCTACACCTTC CASSRPGTGFPRLYGYTF
TRBJ1-2 few TRBV5-1 NA TGCGCCAGCAGCTTGGCCGGTGGGCAGGGAACCCCCCCCTATGGCTACACCTTC CASSLAGGQGTPPYGYTF
TRBJ2-7 NA TRBV30 TRBD2 TGTGCCTGGAGCGGGGGGTACGAGCAGTACTTC CAWSGGYEQYF
TRBJ1-2 NA TRBV10-3 TRBD1 TGTGCCATCAGTTCCGGGACAGGGTATGGCTACACCTTC CAISSGTGYGYTF
TRBJ1-1 NA TRBV18 NA TGTGCCAGCTCACCCCAAACAGAGAACACTGAAGCTTTCTTT CASSPQTENTEAFF
TRBJ2-7 NA TRBV10-2 NA TGCGCCAGCAGTGAGTCGACACCTACCCTACGGGCGGCCGACAGCCCAAGCTCCTACGAGCAGTACTTC CASSESTPTLRAADSPSSYEQYF
TRBJ1-1 NA TRBV12-5 NA TGTGCTAGTGTGCACGGACAGCCCGCGACTGAAGCTTTCTTT CASVHGQPATEAFF
TRBJ2-2 NA TRBV18 TRBD1 TGTGCCAGCTCACCCGACCGGACAGGAGGATCCACCGGGGAGCTGTTTTTT CASSPDRTGGSTGELFF
TRBJ1-1 NA TRBV7-2 TRBD1 TGTGCCAGCAGCTTTCTTCTGGGACAGGGCGACACTGAAGCTTTCTTT CASSFLLGQGDTEAFF
TRBJ1-2 NA TRBV6-5 NA TGTGCCAGCAGTTCAACCAGGGGCGAGCATGGCTACACCTTC CASSSTRGEHGYTF
TRBJ2-5 NA TRBV2 NA TGTGCCAGCACTGCCCCGGCGGGCCAAGAGACCCAGTACTTC CASTAPAGQETQYF
TRBJ2-3 NA TRBV7-7 NA TGTGCTAGCAGCTCCGGCACCCTAGGGACTCCCCGCACAGATACGCAGTATTTT CASSSGTLGTPRTDTQYF
TRBJ2-7 NA TRBV6-1 NA TGTGCCAGCAGTGGTTGGAGAGCCCCATACGAGCAGTACTTC CASSGWRAPYEQYF
TRBJ2-7 NA TRBV11-2 TRBD1 TGTGCCAGCAGCTCCTATTCGGACAGGCCTCTCTACGAGCAGTACTTC CASSSYSDRPLYEQYF
TRBJ1-6 once TRBV6-1 TRBD1 TGTGCCAGCAGTGCCCGGACAGGGGTTTCCTATAATTCACCCCTCCACTTT CASSARTGVSYNSPLHF
TRBJ2-1 NA TRBV6-6 NA TGTGCCACCAATCCCCGGGGTAGAAACAATGAGCAGTTCTTC CATNPRGRNNEQFF
TRBJ2-1 NA TRBV5-5 NA TGTGCCAGCAGCACAGGACTAATCTCAGGTGGTGAGCAGTTCTTC CASSTGLISGGEQFF
TRBJ1-1 NA TRBV2 TRBD1 TGTGCCAGCATTCCGACAGGGGGTAAGTCTGAAGCTTTCTTT CASIPTGGKSEAFF
TRBJ1-6 once TRBV28 NA TGTGCCAGCAGTTTATCAGGGGTCTCCTATAATTCACCCCTCCACTTT CASSLSGVSYNSPLHF
TRBJ1-6 NA TRBV2 NA TGTGCCAGCAGTGAGGCACCGTCTGGCGGACCCCTCCACTTT CASSEAPSGGPLHF
TRBJ2-7 NA TRBV11-2 NA TGTGCCAGCAGATTCCCTAGGAAAAGCCACTCCTACGAGCAGTACTTC CASRFPRKSHSYEQYF
TRBJ2-3 NA TRBV5-1 NA TGCGCCAGCAGCTTAGGGGGGGACCAGGCCCAAGATACGCAGTATTTT CASSLGGDQAQDTQYF
TRBJ1-5 NA TRBV6-1 NA TGTGCCAGCAGTGATTCCCGACTGGAGGTACCCATGGCCCAGCATTTT CASSDSRLEVPMAQHF
TRBJ2-7 few TRBV5-1 TRBD1 TGCGCCAGCAGCCCACCGGGACAGGGGGACTACGAGCAGTACTTC CASSPPGQGDYEQYF
TRBJ1-1 NA TRBV21-1 NA TGTGCCAGCAACCCCCAAGAGGCCGGGACAGGGGATTTGACGACTGAAGCTTTCTTT CASNPQEAGTGDLTTEAFF
TRBJ1-6 few TRBV6-1 NA TGTGCCAGCAGTGGTACAGGGCAATCACCCCTCCACTTT CASSGTGQSPLHF
TRBJ2-5 NA TRBV2 NA TGTGCCAGCAGTGAAGGGAGGTGGGGGGGCAACCTCCAAGAGACCCAGTACTTC CASSEGRWGGNLQETQYF
TRBJ1-1 NA TRBV11-2 NA TGTGCCAGCAGCGACCGGACAGCTCTAATGAACACTGAAGCTTTCTTT CASSDRTALMNTEAFF
TRBJ2-7 few TRBV7-9 NA TGTGCCAGCAGCTTCACCTACGAGCAGTACTTC CASSFTYEQYF
TRBJ1-1 NA TRBV2 TRBD1 TGTGCCAGCAGCAATTGGACAGGGGGCAGCGAAGCTTTCTTT CASSNWTGGSEAFF
TRBJ1-2 NA TRBV19 TRBD1 TGTGCCAGTAGTTCGAGGACAGGAGATACTGGCTACACCTTC CASSSRTGDTGYTF
TRBJ2-1 NA TRBV29-1 NA TGCAGCGTTGTTATTACCAGGGTGGGCAATGAGCAGTTCTTC CSVVITRVGNEQFF
TRBJ1-1 NA TRBV6-5 NA TGTGCCAGCAGTTACCAGGAAGACACTGAAGCTTTCTTT CASSYQEDTEAFF
TRBJ1-6 NA TRBV10-3 NA TGTGCCATCAGGGGGAGCTCCTATAATTCACCCCTCCACTTT CAIRGSSYNSPLHF
TRBJ2-7 NA TRBV7-2 TRBD2 TGTGCCAGCAGCTTAGCGCCCCCCCCCATCCCCGAAGCGGGGGAGCAGTACTTC CASSLAPPPIPEAGEQYF